Given below is one T cell receptor (beta chain) in context. What it binds is not known. The sample belongs to a study of ipilimumab plus nivolumab after autologous stem cell transplantation. Study background: Myeloma cases were transplant-naive high-risk or relapsed within 3 years post first autologous transplant. Study-level findings and limits: TCR repertoire, Treg phenotype and gut microbiota reportedly support more study of this approach.

CDR1 is MRHNA, CDR2 SNTAGT, per germline. V was shortened by 0 bases and J by 0 bases, with 18 bases between the two germline ends. The CDR3 contains 19 residues. Data came from immunoSEQ multiplex PCR; TCRdb stores just in-frame clones and leaves some out. The sample shows several thousand clones, 85% to 90% of them seen only once. This receptor was taken from a female donor with multiple myeloma. The input for sequencing was PBMCs, taken in a trial of ipilimumab plus nivolumab as post-transplant consolidation. This chain joins TRBV6-4 and TRBJ1-5; D remains unclear. DNA for the CDR3: TGTGCCAGCAGTGACTCAAGCAGGAGCAGGTCTTATAGCAATCAGCCCCAGCATTTT. It is translated as CASSDSSRSRSYSNQPQHF.